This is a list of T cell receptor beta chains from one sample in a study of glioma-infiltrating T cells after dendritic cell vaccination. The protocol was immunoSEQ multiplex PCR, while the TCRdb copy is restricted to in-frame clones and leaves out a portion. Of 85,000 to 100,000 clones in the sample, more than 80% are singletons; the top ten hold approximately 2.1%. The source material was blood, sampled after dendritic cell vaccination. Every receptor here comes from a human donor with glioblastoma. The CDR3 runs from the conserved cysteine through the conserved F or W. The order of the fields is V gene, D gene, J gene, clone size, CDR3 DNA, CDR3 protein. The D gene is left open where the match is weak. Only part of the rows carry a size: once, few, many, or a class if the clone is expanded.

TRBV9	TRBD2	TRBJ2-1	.	TGTGCCAGCAGCGTAACAGCGGGGGGGAACAATGAGCAGTTCTTC	CASSVTAGGNNEQFF
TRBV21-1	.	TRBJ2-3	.	TGTGCCAGCAGCAAAGGCTCCGCGGGGGGGCACGATACGCAGTATTTT	CASSKGSAGGHDTQYF
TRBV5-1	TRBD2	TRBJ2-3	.	TGCGCCAGCAGCTTAAGTTTTAGCGGGACCACAGATACGCAGTATTTT	CASSLSFSGTTDTQYF
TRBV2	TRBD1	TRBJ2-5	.	TGTGCCAGCAGTGACTCCAGGGGGATCGAGACCCAGTACTTC	CASSDSRGIETQYF
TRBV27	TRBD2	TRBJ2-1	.	TGTGCCAGCAGTCCTTTAGCGGGAGTGGCCTACAATGAGCAGTTCTTC	CASSPLAGVAYNEQFF
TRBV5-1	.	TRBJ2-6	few	TGCGCCAGCAGCCCTGATCGCATGGGGGCGGGTACTGGGGCCAACGTCCTGACTTTC	CASSPDRMGAGTGANVLTF
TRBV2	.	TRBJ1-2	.	TGTGCCAGCAGTGTTGCCAGCGGCGCCTATGGCTACACCTTC	CASSVASGAYGYTF
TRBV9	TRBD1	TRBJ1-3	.	TGTGCCAGCAACAGGGGAGCGGGAAACACCATATATTTT	CASNRGAGNTIYF
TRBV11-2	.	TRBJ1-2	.	TGTGCCAGCAGCTTAAACCAGGGTAGCTACACCTTC	CASSLNQGSYTF
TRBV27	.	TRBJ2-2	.	TGTGCCAGCAGTTTCTCAGGGGGGCGAGCCGGGGAGCTGTTTTTT	CASSFSGGRAGELFF
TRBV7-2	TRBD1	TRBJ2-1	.	TGTGCCAGCAGTCCAACTACAGGGGGTTACTACAATGAGCAGTTCTTC	CASSPTTGGYYNEQFF
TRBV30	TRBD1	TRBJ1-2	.	TGTGCCTGTGGACAGGGAATAGGTGGCTACACCTTC	CACGQGIGGYTF
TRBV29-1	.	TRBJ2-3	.	TGCAGCGCCCGCGGTCCCACATCCACAGATACGCAGTATTTT	CSARGPTSTDTQYF
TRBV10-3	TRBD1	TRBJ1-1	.	TGTGCCATCAGAACAGGGGGCATGAACACTGAAGCTTTCTTT	CAIRTGGMNTEAFF
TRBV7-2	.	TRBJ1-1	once	TGTGCCAGCAGCCGCCCAGGAGGGTTGAACACTGAAGCTTTCTTT	CASSRPGGLNTEAFF
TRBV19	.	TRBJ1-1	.	TGTGCCAGTAGTAGGAGGGTGAACACTGAAGCTTTCTTT	CASSRRVNTEAFF
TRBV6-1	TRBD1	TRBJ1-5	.	TGTGCCAGCAGTAGGACAGGGGAGGGGGATCAGCCCCAGCATTTT	CASSRTGEGDQPQHF
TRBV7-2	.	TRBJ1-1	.	TGTGCCAGCAGTAATAAGCCAGGGGTTGCTGAAGCTTTCTTT	CASSNKPGVAEAFF
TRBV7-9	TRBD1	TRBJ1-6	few	TGTGCCAGCAGCCCCACCGGGACAGGGAATTCACCCCTCCACTTT	CASSPTGTGNSPLHF
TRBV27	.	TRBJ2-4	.	TGTGCCAGCAGTTTACAGGGGTCCCAATCTATTCAGTACTTC	CASSLQGSQSIQYF
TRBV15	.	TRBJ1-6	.	TGTGCCACCAGCAGAGATTTTTTAGGGAGTCTTCTTTCATATAATTCACCCCTCCACTTT	CATSRDFLGSLLSYNSPLHF
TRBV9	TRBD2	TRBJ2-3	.	TGTGCCAGCAACCTAGCGGGACACGGGGATACGCAGTATTTT	CASNLAGHGDTQYF
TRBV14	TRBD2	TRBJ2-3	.	TGTGCCAGCAGCCAGACTAGCGGGATTGTAGATACGCAGTATTTT	CASSQTSGIVDTQYF
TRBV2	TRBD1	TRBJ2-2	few	TGTGCCAGCAGCCGGACAGGGGGCGAATTTACCGGGGAGCTGTTTTTT	CASSRTGGEFTGELFF
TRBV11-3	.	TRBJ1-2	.	TGTGCCAGCAGCCACGTCGGCGGGGGGAAGGTCTATGGCTACACCTTC	CASSHVGGGKVYGYTF
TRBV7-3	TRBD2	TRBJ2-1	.	TGTGCCAGCAGCTTACGGTTTACTAGCGGCTACAATGAGCAGTTCTTC	CASSLRFTSGYNEQFF
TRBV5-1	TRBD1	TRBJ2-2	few	TGCGCCAGCAGCTTGTTGGGACAGGGGGCCGGGGAGCTGTTTTTT	CASSLLGQGAGELFF
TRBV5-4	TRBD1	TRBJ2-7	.	TGTGCCAGCAGCTTGGCGGACAGGTACCCTTCCGAGCAGTACTTC	CASSLADRYPSEQYF
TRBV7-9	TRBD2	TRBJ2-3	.	TGTGCCAGCAGCGAGGGACTAGCTAGCACAGATACGCAGTATTTT	CASSEGLASTDTQYF
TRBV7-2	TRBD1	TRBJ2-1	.	TGTGCCAGCAGCTCCCGGGACAGGGGCTCCTACAATGAGCAGTTCTTC	CASSSRDRGSYNEQFF
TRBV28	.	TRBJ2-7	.	TGTGCCAGCTGGGGTAGCGAGCGCTACGAGCAGTACTTC	CASWGSERYEQYF
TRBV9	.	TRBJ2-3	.	TGTGCCAGCAGCCCAAGCGGATTAGCGGCCGGCACAGATACGCAGTATTTT	CASSPSGLAAGTDTQYF
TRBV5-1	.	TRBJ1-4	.	TGCGCCAGCAGCGGGTCGGGGAGCACTAATGAAAAACTGTTTTTT	CASSGSGSTNEKLFF
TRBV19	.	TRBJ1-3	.	TGTGCCAGTAGTATAGATCTCTTGGCTTTCTCTGGAAACACCATATATTTT	CASSIDLLAFSGNTIYF
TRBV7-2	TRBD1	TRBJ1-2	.	TGTGCCAGCAGCTTAGCGACAGGGGGCGGTGGCTACACCTTC	CASSLATGGGGYTF
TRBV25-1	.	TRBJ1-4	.	TGTGCCAGCAAACTCGAGGGCGGACCACTGTTTTTT	CASKLEGGPLFF
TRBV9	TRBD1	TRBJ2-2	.	TGTGCCAGCAGCGCGACAGGGACCTACCCCGGGGAGCTGTTTTTT	CASSATGTYPGELFF
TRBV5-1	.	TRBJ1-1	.	TGCGCCAGCAGCTTTGATCCGCTAATGAACACTGAAGCTTTCTTT	CASSFDPLMNTEAFF
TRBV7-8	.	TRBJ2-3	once	TGTGCCAGCAGCCCCCAGGCCGGGGGATACACAGATACGCAGTATTTT	CASSPQAGGYTDTQYF
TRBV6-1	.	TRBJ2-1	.	TGTGCCAGCAGCCTGGGGGGGCGGGGTAGTGAGCAGTTCTTC	CASSLGGRGSEQFF
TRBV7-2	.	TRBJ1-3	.	TGTGCCAGCAGCTTACCCCTAAACGGTATTGCTGGAAACACCATATATTTT	CASSLPLNGIAGNTIYF
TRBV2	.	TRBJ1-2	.	TGTGCCAGCAGCCTAACGGGGGGAGTCATATATGGCTACACCTTC	CASSLTGGVIYGYTF
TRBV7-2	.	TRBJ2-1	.	TGTGCCAGCAACCCCACAGGGCTCCTCGGGAATGAGCAGTTCTTC	CASNPTGLLGNEQFF
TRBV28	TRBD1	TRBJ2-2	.	TGTGCCAGCAGGCCGGGACAGGGGGCTAATAGGTTTATCCCCGGGGAGCTGTTTTTT	CASRPGQGANRFIPGELFF